This T cell receptor (beta chain) appears in the sequencing data of a study of T cells in Graves' hyperthyroidism and ophthalmopathy. Regarding the study as a whole: Expanded thyroid clonotypes (above 0.001) were mostly also found in blood.

CDR3 length: 13 residues. From germline, CDR1 is SGHTA and CDR2 FQGNSA. V gave up 5 bases and J gave up 5 bases, with 12 bases separating them. This clonotype was seen ten or more times. Its antigen is undetermined. PBMCs came from more than 9.5 ml fresh peripheral blood. The TCR beta CDR3 regions underwent amplification using RNA transcripts as the source. The HTBI primer set served for first-round RT-PCR of the TCR CDR3. TCRdb re-analysed the multiplex PCR reads in MiXCR, keeping a single row per CDR3 protein. The table lists around 560,000 distinct CDR3 sequences, 15% to 20% of them singletons. This chain joins TRBV7-2 and TRBJ2-5, with D possibly being TRBD2 (5 bases). This receptor was identified in a woman aged 18-29 years with Graves' hyperthyroidism. Sequences were obtained from blood. The CDR3 DNA follows: TGTGCCAGCAGCCCACTAGGGCTGGAGACCCAGTACTTC. This translates into CASSPLGLETQYF.